This T cell receptor (beta chain) was sequenced during a study of T cell repertoires in cytomegalovirus infection. Overall study context: Epitope selection comprised recently identified HLA-C-restricted CMV epitopes and well-studied HLA-B-restricted CMV epitopes. Through public TCR beta signatures, both CMV infection and matching HLA type were indicated.

Findings and limits, study-wide: Summed frequency of shared TCR beta families picked out CMV carriers who also had the relevant HLA. The ex vivo response showed dominance by HLA-C-restricted CMV-specific TCR beta clonotypes.

In its sample, this clonotype was seen many times. Antigen specificity is unknown. Per germline, CDR1 SGHTA and CDR2 FQGNSA. Trimming cost V 10 bases and J 5 bases, with 16 bases left between them. The CDR3 consists of 13 residues. In TCRdb, the reads were re-called with MiXCR into one record per CDR3 protein. The sample lists roughly 730,000 distinct CDR3 sequences, around 30% seen once, with 15% to 20% in the top ten. This TCR was sampled from a human donor in good health (CMV status not recorded). Some clones in this sample may be carry-over from other donors' samples. The genes are TRBV7-2 and TRBJ2-3; D is possibly TRBD2 (5 bases). Sequencing used cultured PBMCs, obtained from culture after CMV antigen stimulation. The DNA for the CDR3 is TGTGCCATAAGGACTCCCCCGGGAGATACGCAGTATTTT. Amino acids: CAIRTPPGDTQYF.